This T cell receptor beta chain comes out of a study of cytomegalovirus exposure and HLA in healthy donors. The PCR ran on 60 Vbeta and 13 Jbeta primers. The table came from immunoSEQ multiplex PCR; TCRdb's copy has only in-frame clones and leaves some out. Its table lists 40,000 to 60,000 clones. With respect to this clone: The antigen is undetermined.

CDR3 size: 13 residues. The V and J ends lost 0 bases and 9 bases respectively, with 15 bases between them. Looked up from germline, CDR1 is GTSNPN and CDR2 is SVGIG (reference sequence). Study-level points and caveats: A later analysis reportedly found that, within productive TCRs, an Asian-associated ancestry cluster had fewer N-insertions than the mean observed across the approximately 600 donors. The study reported that TCR beta sequences accurately predicted HLA-A and HLA-B alleles in most subjects. A link between a missense DCLRE1C variant and TCR beta V- and J-gene trimming emerged from a later analysis. Reported performance of the classifier showed diagnosis of cytomegalovirus status with high specificity and sensitivity.

V usage is TRBV30 and J usage is TRBJ2-7; D not certain. The receptor's source is a female donor in good health and CMV-seronegative. Sequenced material: PBMCs. CDR3 nucleotide sequence: TGTGCCTGGAGTGTACTTCAGTCTCGGAGGCAGTACTTC. This codes for CAWSVLQSRRQYF. The full variable domain, its missing parts supplied by reference TRBV30 and TRBJ2-7, is SQTIHQWPATLVQPVGSPLSLECTVEGTSNPNLYWYRQAAGRGLQLLFYSVGIGQISSEVPQNLSASRPQDRQFILSSKKLLLSDSGFYLCAWSVLQSRRQYFGPGTRLTVT.